The present entry profiles one TCR beta chain with its context. No antigen is known for it. The record originates from a study of cytomegalovirus exposure and HLA in healthy donors. About the study: Among about 179 million T cells, an earlier analysis found roughly 100 million unique TCR beta sequences. HLA-typed donors were the source of approximately 85 million unique TCRs, which an early data release held. Whole-study findings and limits: HLA alleles were associated with around 17,000 TCR beta sequences in a later analysis at 0.05 false discovery rate.

V dropped 4 bases and J dropped 4; count of bases not matched to a gene: 15. CDR3 size: 20 residues. Germline V gene data show CDR1 as KGHSH and CDR2 as LQKENI. Primers: 60 Vbeta forward and 13 Jbeta reverse. Using immunoSEQ multiplex PCR, the repertoire was profiled, and TCRdb retains in-frame clones only, with some absent. The sample carries about 110,000 clones, 73% recorded once. The source of this sequence is a man in his forties in good health and CMV-seronegative. J is TRBJ2-5 and V is TRBV18; 16 bases are a match to TRBD2. The specimen sequenced was PBMCs. The CDR3 DNA follows: TGTGCCAGCTCACAGAGTCGTCCCGGGACTAGCGGGGGGGCCGGAGAGACCCAGTACTTC. It yields the protein CASSQSRPGTSGGAGETQYF.